What follows are 20 T cell receptor beta chains derived from one specimen sequenced in a study of cytomegalovirus exposure and HLA in healthy donors (dated by TCRdb to the late 2010s). The protocol used for the library was the immunoSEQ multiplex PCR assay. As stored in TCRdb, this immuneACCESS dataset retains in-frame rearrangements with V and J assigned. A fraction of the clones does not appear; measured against another copy, unresolved V genes explain less than half of the discrepancy, and the remainder lacks a known reason. For this sample the table gives 220,000 or so clones, of which more than 75% were detected only once. The ten largest clones represent about 2% of the sample. What was sequenced was PBMCs. The receptors come from a woman aged 18-29 years in good health and CMV-seropositive.

A single count supports this clone. The rearrangement links TRBV9 to TRBJ1-2; tentative D call: TRBD1 (6 bases). Germline V gives CDR1 SGDLS, CDR2 YYNGEE. V lost 4 bases and J lost 2, with 21 bases in between. This CDR3 has 17 amino acids. The CDR3 coding sequence is TGTGCCAGCAGCACCAAAGGGGGAACCACAATGAACTATGGCTACACCTTC. Translating it yields CASSTKGGTTMNYGYTF.

Written as DNA, the CDR3 is TGTGCCAGCAGTTTACAGCTAGATCTAAACTATGGCTACACCTTC. The encoded protein is CASSLQLDLNYGYTF. V is TRBV28 and J is TRBJ1-2; no clear D. Germline V gene lookup returns CDR1 MDHEN and CDR2 SYDVKM. V lost 2 bases to trimming and J lost 2 bases, with 12 bases between them. The CDR3 runs 15 residues.

The gene calls are TRBV11-2 and TRBJ1-3; D uncertain. CDR1 and CDR2 from the germline V gene are SGHAT and FQNNGV. The ends were cut back, 5 bases at V and 2 bases at J, with 16 bases in the middle. The CDR3 runs 16 residues. This CDR3 reads CASSGGSLGPGNTIYF. The CDR3, as DNA: TGTGCCAGCAGCGGAGGGTCGTTGGGTCCTGGAAACACCATATATTTT. The full variable domain, completed using reference TRBV11-2 and TRBJ1-3, is EAGVAQSPRYKIIEKRQSVAFWCNPISGHATLYWYQQILGQGPKLLIQFQNNGVVDDSQLPKDRFSAERLKGVDSTLKIQPAKLEDSAVYLCASSGGSLGPGNTIYFGEGSWLTVV.

The genes are TRBV5-5 and TRBJ1-2; 7 positions match TRBD1. CDR1 and CDR2 from the germline V gene are SGHKS and YYEKEE (reference sequence). After removal of 4 bases from V and 4 bases from J, the junction contained 7 bases not matched to a gene. This CDR3 spans 14 amino acids. CDR3 amino acids: CASSEGGLGYGYTF. The CDR3, as DNA: TGTGCCAGCAGCGAAGGGGGCCTGGGCTATGGCTACACCTTC. The whole variable domain, filled in from reference TRBV5-5 and TRBJ1-2, reads DAGVTQSPTHLIKTRGQQVTLRCSPISGHKSVSWYQQVLGQGPQFIFQYYEKEERGRGNFPDRFSARQFPNYSSELNVNALLLGDSALYLCASSEGGLGYGYTFGSGTRLTVV.

CDR3 residues: CASSLGGYQPQHF. CDR3 coding DNA: TGTGCCAGCAGTTTGGGGGGATATCAGCCCCAGCATTTT. The genes are TRBV6-6 and TRBJ1-5; D may be TRBD1 (5 bases). V lost 4 bases to trimming and J lost 5 bases, with 9 bases between them. Germline loops: CDR1 MNHNY, CDR2 SVGAGI (reference sequence). The CDR3 has 13 residues.

The V gene is TRBV10-3, the J gene TRBJ2-3; tentative D call: TRBD2 (5 bases). The V and J ends lost 7 bases and 4 bases respectively, with 18 bases between them. In germline, CDR1 is ENHRY, CDR2 SYGVKD. This CDR3 is built from 15 residues. The CDR3 sequence is CAITENPGLPDTQYF. For the CDR3, the DNA is TGTGCCATCACCGAAAACCCTGGACTCCCAGATACGCAGTATTTT.

V is TRBV5-6 and J is TRBJ1-4; D not resolved. Germline V lookup: CDR1 SGHDT, CDR2 YYEEEE. Trimming stripped 0 bases from V and 0 bases from J, with 12 bases between. The CDR3 totals 17 residues. CDR3 DNA sequence: TGTGCCAGCAGCTTGGCGGTCATCTCGTCAACTAATGAAAAACTGTTTTTT. This translates into CASSLAVISSTNEKLFF.

The chain uses TRBV2 and TRBJ2-7; 12 bases align to TRBD1. Trimming took 8 bases from V and 4 from J; bases not matched to a gene: 18. This CDR3 region has 18 residues. Germline CDR1 is SNHLY and CDR2 is FYNNEI. The CDR3 coding sequence is TGTGCCAGCGCAGGAGGGGGCCGGGACAGGGGGCCGGGATACGAGCAGTACTTC. Translation: CASAGGGRDRGPGYEQYF.

The chain joins TRBV6-6 to TRBJ1-5; 8 nucleotides line up with TRBD1. The CDR3 contains 15 residues. Trimming took 1 base from V and 5 from J; bases not matched to a gene: 4. The V gene's germline CDR1 is MNHNY and CDR2 SVGAGI (reference sequence). DNA for the CDR3: TGTGCCAGCAGTTACTTCCGGGACAGGCATCAGCCCCAGCATTTT. This translates into CASSYFRDRHQPQHF.

The J gene is TRBJ2-7, the V gene TRBV27, with D possibly matching TRBD2 (5 bases). The CDR3 totals 14 residues. With 0 bases removed from V and 6 bases from J, the gap between germline ends came to 12 bases. Germline V lookup: CDR1 MNHEY, CDR2 SMNVEV (reference sequence). CDR3 sequence: CASSLSGELGEQYF. The DNA of the CDR3 is TGTGCCAGCAGTTTATCCGGGGAGCTCGGCGAGCAGTACTTC.

The V and J genes are TRBV11-2 and TRBJ2-1; 14 nucleotides agree with TRBD2. The V gene end was trimmed by 5 bases and the J gene end by 10 bases; junction bases not matched to a gene: 7. CDR1 is SGHAT, CDR2 FQNNGV, per germline. This CDR3 has 15 amino acids. CDR3 residues: CASSVTSGRAREQFF. CDR3 nucleotide sequence: TGTGCCAGCAGCGTGACTAGCGGGAGGGCCCGGGAGCAGTTCTTC.

The chain combines TRBV6-1 with TRBJ1-4, with TRBD1 as a possible D gene (5 bases). The CDR3 length is 13 residues. Germline V gene lookup returns CDR1 MNHNS and CDR2 SASEGT. V lost 6 bases, J lost 5 bases, and 10 bases lay in between. The CDR3 DNA reads TGTGCCAGCAGGGGGGAGGGGAATGAAAAACTGTTTTTT. This gives the protein CASRGEGNEKLFF.

This clone came up once. The V call is TRBV14, the J call TRBJ2-4; no definite D call. Trimming removed 0 bases at V and 1 base at J, with 10 bases between. Germline CDR1 is SGHDN and CDR2 is FVKESK. The CDR3 has 16 residues. The CDR3 reads CASSQDSRSAKNIQYF. CDR3 nucleotides: TGTGCCAGCAGCCAAGATTCGAGGTCGGCCAAAAACATTCAGTACTTC.

In DNA form, the CDR3 reads TGTGCCAGCCGGGCAGGGTGGTTAGAGACCCAGTACTTC. Protein sequence: CASRAGWLETQYF. The V call is TRBV6-1, the J call TRBJ2-5; D is perhaps TRBD1 (5 bases). Germline V CDR1 and CDR2: MNHNS, SASEGT. V was cut by 8 bases and J by 4 bases, with 14 bases left in between. The CDR3 consists of 13 residues.

The chain has TRBV18 and TRBJ2-2; D perhaps matches TRBD2 (5 bases). V was shortened by 1 base and J by 5 bases, with 8 bases between the two germline ends. CDR1 is KGHSH, CDR2 LQKENI, per germline. This CDR3 is built from 14 residues. CDR3 protein: CASSPRSGTGELFF. The CDR3 DNA reads as TGTGCCAGCTCACCACGGTCGGGGACCGGGGAGCTGTTTTTT. Together with reference TRBV18 and TRBJ2-2, the CDR3 gives the full variable domain: NAGVMQNPRHLVRRRGQEARLRCSPMKGHSHVYWYRQLPEEGLKFMVYLQKENIIDESGMPKERFSAEFPKEGPSILRIQQVVRGDSAAYFCASSPRSGTGELFFGEGSRLTVL.

The chain couples TRBV6-1 to TRBJ2-7; TRBD1 matches 11 bases. The CDR3 spans 15 residues. Germline V gives CDR1 MNHNS, CDR2 SASEGT. With V trimmed by 4 bases and J by 0 bases, 2 bases remained unmatched. The CDR3 loop reads CASSAGTGGSYEQYF. CDR3 coding DNA: TGTGCCAGCAGTGCCGGGACAGGGGGCTCCTACGAGCAGTACTTC.

The chain carries TRBV7-8 and TRBJ2-2, with 9 nucleotides matching TRBD2. The CDR3 is made up of 13 amino acids. CDR1 SGHVS and CDR2 FQNEAQ come from the germline V gene. J was trimmed by 4 bases and V by 6 bases; bases with no gene match: 0. For the CDR3, the DNA is TGTGCCAGCAGACTAGCGGGCACCGGGGAGCTGTTTTTT. Protein sequence: CASRLAGTGELFF. Complete variable domain (other parts from reference TRBV7-8 and TRBJ2-2): GAGVSQSPRYKVAKRGQDVALRCDPISGHVSLFWYQQALGQGPEFLTYFQNEAQLDKSGLPSDRFFAERPEGSVSTLKIQRTQQEDSAVYLCASRLAGTGELFFGEGSRLTVL.

The chain combines TRBV15 with TRBJ2-3; D may be TRBD1 (6 bases). Germline V gene data show CDR1 as LNHNV and CDR2 as YYDKDF (reference sequence). CDR3 size: 17 residues. The V end lost 2 bases, the J end lost 3 bases, and 18 bases lay between the germline ends. The CDR3 DNA is TGTGCCACCAGCAGACCGTTGGGCAGGGGTATGACAGATACGCAGTATTTT. It translates to CATSRPLGRGMTDTQYF.

The chain recombines TRBV7-9 with TRBJ2-1, with 7 bases identical to TRBD1. The germline V gene has CDR1 SEHNR and CDR2 FQNEAQ (reference sequence). The junction had 9 bases not matched to a gene; V was cut back by 5 bases and J by 5 bases. The CDR3 runs to 15 residues. The CDR3 reads CASSRRDRSNNEQFF. The CDR3 nucleotides are TGTGCCAGCAGCCGCCGGGACAGATCCAACAATGAGCAGTTCTTC.

This rearrangement joins TRBV27 to TRBJ1-1, with D tentatively TRBD1 (5 bases). CDR1 and CDR2 from the germline V gene are MNHEY and SMNVEV (reference sequence). The CDR3 is 13 amino acids. Trimming removed 6 bases from V and 0 bases from J, with 8 bases in between. The DNA of the CDR3 is TGTGCCAGCAGAGCAGGGCTGAACACTGAAGCTTTCTTT. Residues: CASRAGLNTEAFF.